Following are 10 T cell receptor beta chains from one sample sequenced in a study of Graves' ophthalmopathy and Graves' hyperthyroidism. Amplification of TCR beta CDR3 regions used RNA transcripts. Scientists carried out first-round RT-PCR using HTBI primers and then a second-round multiplex PCR. TCRdb passed the multiplex PCR reads through MiXCR, listing each CDR3 protein once. The repertoire consists of 450,000 or so distinct CDR3 sequences, with around 14% occurring once and the leading ten covering 9.8%. Sequenced input: blood. The origin of the receptors is a woman aged 25 to 39 with Graves' ophthalmopathy.

The V call is TRBV7-9, the J call TRBJ1-2, with a weak D call TRBD1 (5 bases). V was clipped by 2 bases and J by 6 bases, with 16 bases between them. CDR1 and CDR2 from the germline V gene are SEHNR and FQNEAQ (reference sequence). This CDR3 comprises 15 residues. The CDR3: CASSLRLAGRDGYTF. For the CDR3, the DNA is TGTGCCAGCAGCTTACGACTTGCAGGGCGCGATGGCTACACCTTC.

This clonotype was picked up one time. The V call is TRBV2, the J call TRBJ1-1; TRBD1 agrees at 7 bases. This CDR3 comprises 12 residues. With 9 bases clipped from V and 3 bases from J, the junction kept 4 bases outside the gene matches. Germline lookup yields CDR1 SNHLY and CDR2 FYNNEI. In DNA form, the CDR3 reads TGTGCCAGACAGGGGCCTGACACTGAAGCTTTCTTT. This sequence encodes CARQGPDTEAFF.

Of note for this clonotype: A read error may produce the germline difference seen at one junction end. This chain joins TRBV4-1 and TRBJ1-5, with D perhaps TRBD1 (6 bases). The CDR3 loop spans 16 amino acids. Germline CDR1 reads MGHRA; CDR2 reads YSYEKL. The CDR3 loop reads CASSRDSGARGQPQHF. The CDR3 DNA follows: TGTGCCAGCAGCCGAGATTCGGGGGCGCGGGGTCAGCCCCAGCATTTT.

This clonotype was detected many times. V is TRBV6-1 and J is TRBJ2-5, with unresolved D. Trimming removed 6 bases at V and 5 bases at J, with 10 bases between. CDR3 size: 12 residues. From germline, CDR1 is MNHNS and CDR2 SASEGT. CDR3 nucleotides: TGTGCCAGCAGAGTAGGCTGGGAGACCCAGTACTTC. Protein: CASRVGWETQYF.

Many counts were recorded for this clonotype. The rearrangement links TRBV20-1 to TRBJ1-3, with 9 bases identical to TRBD1. J gave up 4 bases and V 5 bases, and 6 bases lay outside the gene matches. CDR1 and CDR2 from the germline V gene are DFQATT and SNEGSKA (reference sequence). The CDR3 is 14 amino acids. Written as DNA, the CDR3 is TGCAGTGCTGGTAGGACAGGGGACGGAAACACCATATATTTT. The encoded protein is CSAGRTGDGNTIYF.

This chain connects TRBV7-2 to TRBJ1-6; D call uncertain. Trimming shortened V by 1 base and J by 5 bases, and 9 bases separated the two germline ends. The CDR3 is 15 residues long. Germline CDR1 and CDR2: SGHTA and FQGNSA. The CDR3 is CASSLERAHNSPLHF. CDR3 DNA sequence: TGTGCCAGCAGCTTAGAGCGGGCCCATAATTCACCCCTCCACTTT.

The sample holds many counts of this clonotype. This chain links TRBV6-1 with TRBJ1-2, with D unresolved. CDR3 length: 15 amino acids. V was trimmed by 0 bases and J by 2 bases, leaving 10 bases between them. Germline V lookup: CDR1 MNHNS, CDR2 SASEGT. CDR3 region: CASSEAAGPNYGYTF. In DNA form, the CDR3 reads TGTGCCAGCAGTGAAGCAGCAGGTCCCAACTATGGCTACACCTTC.

This clonotype was seen many times. This chain joins TRBV2 and TRBJ1-1; D is unresolved. V was cut by 4 bases and J by 1 base, with 7 bases left in between. There are 13 residues in the CDR3. The germline CDR1 and CDR2 sequences are SNHLY and FYNNEI. This CDR3 is CASSAVGNTEAFF. CDR3 in DNA: TGTGCCAGCAGTGCCGTAGGGAACACTGAAGCTTTCTTT.

This clonotype was recorded many times. V gene TRBV6-1 combines with J gene TRBJ2-2; 10 nucleotides line up with TRBD2. The CDR3 is 16 residues long. The germline V gene has CDR1 MNHNS and CDR2 SASEGT. The J segment lost 5 bases and the V segment lost 6 bases, leaving 9 bases of the junction unmatched. CDR3 sequence (DNA): TGTGCCAGCAGCGGAGCGGGAGGGCCTCGGACCGGGGAGCTGTTTTTT. Translating gives CASSGAGGPRTGELFF.

This clonotype was detected many times. The V call is TRBV9, the J call TRBJ2-2, with D hard to call. Trimming pared 0 bases from V and 5 bases from J, leaving 5 bases between. Looked up from germline, CDR1 is SGDLS and CDR2 is YYNGEE. This CDR3 is built from 13 residues. CDR3 bases: TGTGCCAGCAGCGTAGCCACTACCGGGGAGCTGTTTTTT. Its protein product is CASSVATTGELFF.